This TCR beta chain stems from a study of OX40 agonist ivuxolimab in advanced cancers. Study-wide results and caveats: On average, CD8+ T cells showed a greater number of expanded clones than CD4+. Researchers did not establish what antigens the expanded peripheral T cells target.

Repertoires were generated with immunoSEQ multiplex PCR, while TCRdb's copy carries only in-frame clones and drops some. The sample carries 55,000 to 70,000 clones, around 83% recorded once. About this clone: Its target is unknown.

The CDR3 is 15 amino acids. V shed 5 bases and J shed 2 bases, with 16 bases lying between them. From germline, CDR1 is SGHTA and CDR2 FQGNSA. Sequenced material: CD4+ or CD8+ T cells sorted from blood, taken in a trial of the OX40 agonist ivuxolimab. This TCR was recovered from an adult with an advanced solid tumor such as melanoma, head and neck, liver or kidney cancer. This chain links TRBV7-2 with TRBJ2-7, with D perhaps given as TRBD1 or TRBD2 (6 bases each). The CDR3 region is CASSPRGVSPYEQYF. CDR3 coding DNA: TGTGCCAGCAGCCCGAGGGGGGTGTCACCCTACGAGCAGTACTTC.